The source of this T cell receptor (beta chain) is a study of cytomegalovirus exposure and HLA in healthy donors (TCRdb year 2017). Notes on the research overall: An earlier analysis of approximately 550 of the donors reported more than 250 Gb of sequence data and 117 million unique TCR beta sequences from roughly 200 million T cells. An early release covering roughly 600 HLA-typed donors comprised 250 to 350 gigabases of sequencing data and tens of millions of unique TCR sequences. Of the 300 to 500 genotyped donors, 75% to 85% were placed in the genetic ancestry cluster associated with self-reported Caucasian donors. The study aimed to test whether cataloging public T cell receptors could reveal signatures of past pathogen exposure. The T cell repertoires of several hundred subjects were profiled by immunosequencing and related to cytomegalovirus serostatus. Along with the roughly 670-subject first cohort, a separate validation cohort of over a hundred different subjects was used. To predict cytomegalovirus infection status, the study combined high-throughput TCR immunosequencing, statistical association of individual TCRs with disease status, and machine learning. In a later analysis, previously published TCR beta repertoires from more than 500 donors were re-analyzed and high-resolution HLA genotyping was added so that TCR occurrence patterns could be studied. Rather than using new phenotypic data, the later analysis identified candidate immune exposures from TCR beta sequences and from how often those sequences occurred across donors. An earlier analysis of approximately 500 of the donors applied high-throughput TCR beta sequencing to assess whether each TCR beta V gene segment acted as functional or pseudogenic. Donor age, sex, ethnicity and CMV serostatus were collected together with the repertoire data. A later genetic analysis used genome-wide SNP genotypes for about 65% of the 666 donors, treating that subset as a discovery cohort. All discovery cohort repertoires had been generated on a single sequencing platform. Class I and class II HLA loci were covered by the typing at four-digit resolution. Typing coverage differed by locus: A, B, C, DRB1 and DQB1 were typed in roughly 620-630 donors, DQA1 in 522, DPA1 in 600 to 610, and DPB1 in around 490. Because of strong linkage in the cohort, roughly five DR-DQ haplotypes were treated as single units for association and clustering. Among 398 genotyped donors of the cohort, an average of approximately 200,000 unique TCR beta nucleotide sequences was sequenced per donor, of which about 18% were non-productive. The study at large found these results: In a later genetic analysis, fewer N-insertions in productive TCRs were reported among donors in an Asian-associated ancestry cluster than the roughly 700-donor mean. Linkage disequilibrium might explain the correlated functional status among segregating V segments, but an unknown experimental factor could not be excluded. In a later analysis, TCR association rates were found to vary across HLA loci, with the most associated TCRs seen for DRB1 alleles and the fewest for HLA-C alleles. A later analysis found that HLA-associated TCR beta chains were more clonally expanded and had lower generation probabilities than equally common non-associated chains. HLA typing was unavailable for some donors at each locus, so association tests used only the typed subset. In a later analysis, some 18,000 TCR beta sequences were associated with specific HLA alleles at a false discovery rate of 0.05. Broadly in line with IMGT annotations, most TCR beta V segments showed up in productive rearrangements about 87% or about 30% of the time in an earlier analysis of around 600 of the donors. In both the original and validation cohorts, the classifier was reported to diagnose cytomegalovirus status with high specificity and sensitivity. Strong co-occurrence of HLA alleles, especially DR and DQ, made assigning TCR associations to individual alleles difficult. According to the authors, the approach could potentially be generalized to other disease states and immunological phenotypes. This cohort had only TCR beta chains sequenced, and the lack of alpha or paired-chain data limited which features could be detected. The sequencing pipeline was judged likely to have produced a cluster of highly shared sequence variants as a technical artifact. For the cohort, immune exposure information was limited to CMV serostatus. A later analysis reported that several top co-occurrence clusters appeared linked to parvovirus B19, influenza, CMV and Epstein-Barr virus. A further reported finding was that TCR beta sequences accurately predicted the HLA-A and HLA-B alleles for most subjects in the first cohort. Three of the identified cytomegalovirus-associated TCR beta chains were confirmed in vitro to be specific for cytomegalovirus antigens. The presence/absence analyses assumed that sequencing depth was roughly uniform across donors, and that assumption may not be true. In the study, approximately 160 TCR beta chains were listed as associated with cytomegalovirus. Because counts were too low, 15 to 20 rarely observed V segments, including chromosome 9 orphons, were excluded from the earlier analysis of 587 of the donors. Because the 87-base-pair reads could not distinguish some IMGT-functional V segments, including TRBV6-2 and TRBV6-3, those segments were excluded. Most TCR sequences were observed very rarely across donors, whereas some public TCRs were present in many individuals. An association between a missense DCLRE1C variant and V-gene and J-gene trimming of TCR beta chains was found in a later genetic analysis and replicated in an independent cohort. A later analysis found that most CMV-associated TCR beta chains appeared HLA-restricted, with HLA associations seemingly driven largely by CMV exposure.

From the cysteine up to the phenylalanine, the CDR3 has a length of 16 residues. Just the 48-base CDR3 DNA is kept, in frame starting at base 1. For CDR1 and CDR2, the germline V gene lists SGHRS and YFSETQ. Deletion took 5 bases off V and 0 bases off J, with a span of 15 bases between the germline ends. Library creation used the immunoSEQ multiplex PCR assay. The multiplex PCR relied on a mix of 60 forward primers for TCR Vbeta segments and 13 reverse primers for TCR Jbeta segments. A multiplex PCR assay on genomic DNA amplified the CDR3 region of rearranged TCR beta genes. On the Illumina HiSeq System, the amplified TCR beta libraries were sequenced as 87-base-pair reads. In the source study's methods: In a later analysis, roughly 80 million unique TCR beta chains were counted across the approximately 640 repertoires, and roughly 9.9 million of these chains were shared by at least two donors. Raw reads were error-corrected and collapsed into unique sequences by a nearest-neighbor algorithm in which closely related sequences were merged to remove PCR and sequencing errors. V, D and J gene segments were assigned by aligning CDR3 sequences to IMGT reference sequences. For a sequence to be retained, a match of at least six nucleotides to both a V gene segment and a J gene segment was required. Rearrangements were called productive when the CDR3 lacked stop codons and stayed in frame with V and J; all others were non-productive. CDR3 was defined by IMGT convention, running from the second conserved V-encoded cysteine to the conserved J-encoded phenylalanine. In an earlier analysis of more than 550 of the donors, sequences lacking an unambiguous match to a single V gene segment were excluded. An earlier analysis of roughly 590 of the donors called V segments functional above 56.7% productive rearrangements and segregating when the between-donor standard deviation exceeded 5%. A statistical classification framework was built for diagnosing cytomegalovirus status from the catalog of TCR beta chain sequences. V and J gene assignment, in a later analysis, came from comparing TCR nucleotide sequences with IMGT/GENE-DB human TR gene sequences. In a later analysis, CDR3 sequences and most-parsimonious VDJ recombination scenarios were assigned using the TCRdist pipeline. In a later analysis, each TCR beta chain was defined by its CDR3 amino acid sequence together with its V-gene family, and reads without a unique V-gene family were excluded. As a way to deal with suspected cross-contamination and a sequencing artifact, a later analysis dropped over 550 nucleotide sequences that were highly shared and had low generation probability. A later analysis calculated a clonal expansion index for each public chain from normalized within-repertoire ranks of inferred template counts. A later analysis computed generation probabilities with a VDJ recombination model fitted to out-of-frame rearrangements, and checked the results against IGoR. Hypergeometric tests were used in a later analysis to score TCR-TCR, TCR-HLA and TCR-CMV co-occurrence, with a repertoire-size bias correction applied to the TCR pairs. To estimate false discovery rates, a later analysis permuted the HLA or CMV assignments 20 times. In a later analysis, co-occurring TCRs were grouped using DBSCAN, with TCRdist sequence similarity added in when clustering inside HLA-allele-positive subsets. Repertoires with fewer than 30,000 or more than 120,000 public chains, plus five repertoires with anomalous nucleotide sharing, were excluded from co-occurrence clustering. TCRdb stores this immuneACCESS table with in-frame sequences only. Part of the clones is absent; in the studies checked, under half of the shortfall reflects unresolved V genes, and no reason is known for the rest. Clone size and V and J calls were adopted from that table, with D and trimming inferred from the DNA. The sample's own table lists 95,000 to 150,000 clones. The top ten hold roughly 4% of the sample.

The cohort comprised several hundred healthy bone marrow donors. Cohort members were all nominally healthy when sampled, although unrecorded immune exposures were likely present. The donor tested CMV seronegative and was one of the 352 seronegative cohort members. Every donor gave a peripheral blood sample, and the peripheral blood mononuclear cells from that sample were used for TCR beta sequencing. Genomic DNA extraction from the blood cell samples was performed with the Qiagen DNeasy Blood Extraction Kit. Points on this clone: What antigen it recognizes has not been identified.

The chain employs TRBV5-1 and TRBJ2-1; the D gene is perhaps TRBD1, on 6 matching bases. Sequences were obtained from PBMCs. The TCR comes from a man younger than 35 in good health and CMV-seronegative. The CDR3 reads as follows: CASSQGSLGSYNEQFF. The nucleotides read TGCGCCAGCAGTCAGGGGTCTCTCGGCTCCTACAATGAGCAGTTCTTC.